What follows describes a single TCR beta chain. V was trimmed by 8 bases and J by 0 bases, leaving 4 bases between them. Germline loops: CDR1 LNHNV, CDR2 YYDKDF (reference sequence). The CDR3 is 11 residues long. A template switching step contributed a universal primer site, while unique molecular identifiers were present in the cDNA. TCRdb re-called the 5' RACE reads with MiXCR, one entry per CDR3 protein. Among 410,000 or so distinct CDR3 sequences listed, roughly 18% were seen once. The sample is drawn from a study of identical twins. The TCR comes from a man aged 45-60 years in good health. Sequenced: naive T cells sorted from blood. The gene calls are TRBV15 and TRBJ1-1; D gene ambiguous. Here the CDR3 DNA reads TGTGCCACCCGGCTGAACACTGAAGCTTTCTTT. This gives the protein CATRLNTEAFF.